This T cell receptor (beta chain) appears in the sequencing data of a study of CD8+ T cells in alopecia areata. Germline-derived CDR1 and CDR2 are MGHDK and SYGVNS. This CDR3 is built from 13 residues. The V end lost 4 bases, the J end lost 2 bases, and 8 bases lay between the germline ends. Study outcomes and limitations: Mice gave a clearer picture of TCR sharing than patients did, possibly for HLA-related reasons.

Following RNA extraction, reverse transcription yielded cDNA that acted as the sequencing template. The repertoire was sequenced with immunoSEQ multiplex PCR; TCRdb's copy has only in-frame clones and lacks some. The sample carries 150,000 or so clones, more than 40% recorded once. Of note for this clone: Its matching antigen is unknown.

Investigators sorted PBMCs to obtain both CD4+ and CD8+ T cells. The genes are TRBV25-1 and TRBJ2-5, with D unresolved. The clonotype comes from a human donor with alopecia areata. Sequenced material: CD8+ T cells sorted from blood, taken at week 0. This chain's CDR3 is CASSALQQETQYF. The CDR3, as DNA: TGTGCCAGCAGTGCGCTACAGCAAGAGACCCAGTACTTC.